The T cell receptor beta chain under discussion was sequenced for a study of T cell responses to AZD1222 COVID-19 vaccine. Study-wide results and caveats: It should be noted that donors were predominantly white British and more often female, and clonal diversity was possibly underestimated. CD4 TCRs linked to vaccination spanned spike, dominating at 160-218 and 743-854. After the peak T cell response, and only then, were repertoires sampled.

Sequencing was performed with immunoSEQ multiplex PCR; in TCRdb, only in-frame clones are kept and a portion is missing. The sample lists 110,000 to 150,000 clones, approximately 85% occurring once. Concerning this clone itself: No antigen is known for it.

CDR1 is SGHDN and CDR2 is FVKESK in the germline V gene. V shed 6 bases, J shed 1 base, and the junction held 4 bases outside the gene matches. The CDR3 has 15 amino acids. The material was peripheral blood, obtained on day 0 of AZD1222 vaccination. The source is an adult in good health. The V gene is TRBV14, the J gene TRBJ2-2; 8 nucleotides match TRBD2. The CDR3 loop is CASSHREGNTGELFF. CDR3 DNA: TGTGCCAGCAGTCACCGGGAGGGGAACACCGGGGAGCTGTTTTTT.